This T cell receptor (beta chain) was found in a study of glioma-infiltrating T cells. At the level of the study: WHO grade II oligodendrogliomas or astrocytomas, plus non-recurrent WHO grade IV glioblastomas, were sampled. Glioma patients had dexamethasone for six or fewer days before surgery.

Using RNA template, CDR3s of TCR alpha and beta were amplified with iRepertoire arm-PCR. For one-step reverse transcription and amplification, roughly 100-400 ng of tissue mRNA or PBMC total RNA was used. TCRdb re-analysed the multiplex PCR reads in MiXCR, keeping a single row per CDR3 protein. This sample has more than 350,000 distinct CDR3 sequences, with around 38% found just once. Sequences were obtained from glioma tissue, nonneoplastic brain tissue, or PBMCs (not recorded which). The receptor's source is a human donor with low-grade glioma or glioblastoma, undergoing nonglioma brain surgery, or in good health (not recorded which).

CDR3 in DNA: TGTGCCAGTAGTGCGATACAATATCAGCCCCAGCATTTT. This encodes CASSAIQYQPQHF. The V and J genes are TRBV19 and TRBJ1-5; no firm D call. Trimming took off 5 bases at V and 5 bases at J, with 10 bases between the two ends. Germline CDR1 and CDR2: LNHDA and SQIVND (reference sequence). The CDR3 is 13 amino acids. The complete variable domain, with remaining parts taken from reference TRBV19 and TRBJ1-5, reads DGGITQSPKYLFRKEGQNVTLSCEQNLNHDAMYWYRQDPGQGLRLIYYSQIVNDFQKGDIAEGYSVSREKKESFPLTVTSAQKNPTAFYLCASSAIQYQPQHFGDGTRLSIL.